This TCR beta chain was recorded in a study of T cell responses to AZD1222 COVID-19 vaccine. TCRdb keeps only in-frame clones here, not all; method: immunoSEQ multiplex PCR. The sample contains around 140,000 clones, roughly nine tenths of which appear only once. The sequences come from peripheral blood, collected on day 0 of AZD1222 vaccination. This sequence was found in an adult in good health.

The CDR3 loop is CSVPMDRGSANYGYTF. The CDR3 DNA is TGCAGCGTCCCGATGGACAGGGGGTCAGCTAACTATGGCTACACCTTC. This rearrangement joins TRBV29-1 to TRBJ1-2; 10 bases agree with TRBD1. The ends lost 6 bases at V and 0 bases at J; junction bases unmatched: 10. Per the germline V gene, CDR1 is SQVTM and CDR2 is ANQGSEA. This CDR3 comprises 16 residues.